The 17 T cell receptor beta chains below were found in one sample sequenced in a study of blood T cell repertoires in COVID-19. Generated by immunoSEQ multiplex PCR, the TCRdb table keeps only in-frame clones and is missing some. Here the sample spans a few hundred thousand clones, under 90% being singletons. Specimen: peripheral blood. The receptor set was obtained from a man aged 45-65 years with acute or convalescent COVID-19.

V gene TRBV10-3 combines with J gene TRBJ2-5, with 8 bases fitting TRBD2. CDR1 is ENHRY, CDR2 SYGVKD, per germline. The ends lost 9 bases at V and 5 bases at J; junction bases unmatched: 8. This CDR3 contains 13 residues. CDR3 amino acids: CAMSERGGETQYF. The CDR3 DNA is TGTGCCATGAGCGAACGGGGGGGGGAGACCCAGTACTTC.

The V and J genes are TRBV19 and TRBJ1-2, with a possible D match to TRBD1 (5 bases). The CDR3 totals 11 residues. V dropped 8 bases and J dropped 7 bases, with 11 bases sitting between them. Looked up from germline, CDR1 is LNHDA and CDR2 is SQIVND (reference sequence). CDR3 nucleotide sequence: TGTGCCAGTCAGCAGGGTTCTGGCTACACCTTC. Translation gives CASQQGSGYTF.

V usage is TRBV5-6 and J usage is TRBJ1-5; tentative D call: TRBD1 (5 bases). CDR3 length: 13 amino acids. V was shortened by 5 bases and J by 2 bases, with 8 bases between the two germline ends. Germline assignment: CDR1 SGHDT and CDR2 YYEEEE. For the CDR3, the DNA is TGTGCCAGCAGTCCAGGGCGCAATCAGCCCCAGCATTTT. Translation gives CASSPGRNQPQHF. The full variable domain, in which reference TRBV5-6 and TRBJ1-5 provide the parts outside the CDR3, is DAGVTQSPTHLIKTRGQQVTLRCSPKSGHDTVSWYQQALGQGPQFIFQYYEEEERQRGNFPDRFSGHQFPNYSSELNVNALLLGDSALYLCASSPGRNQPQHFGDGTRLSIL.

The rearrangement uses TRBV6-5 and TRBJ1-1; D is perhaps TRBD1 (6 bases). Germline CDR1 MNHEY, CDR2 SVGAGI. V was cut by 5 bases and J by 1 base, with 14 bases left in between. The CDR3 runs 15 residues. CDR3 region: CASSRPGTRNTEAFF. The CDR3 nucleotides are TGTGCCAGCAGTCGCCCCGGGACACGGAACACTGAAGCTTTCTTT.

The genes are TRBV11-2 and TRBJ1-1, with D maybe TRBD1 (6 bases). Germline CDR1 and CDR2: SGHAT and FQNNGV. CDR3 length: 15 residues. V was pared by 5 bases and J by 0 bases, with 13 bases between. The CDR3 region is CASSRQTGLNTEAFF. The CDR3 nucleotides are TGTGCCAGCAGCCGCCAGACAGGACTGAACACTGAAGCTTTCTTT. Looking up the rest from reference TRBV11-2 and TRBJ1-1 gives the full variable domain: EAGVAQSPRYKIIEKRQSVAFWCNPISGHATLYWYQQILGQGPKLLIQFQNNGVVDDSQLPKDRFSAERLKGVDSTLKIQPAKLEDSAVYLCASSRQTGLNTEAFFGQGTRLTVV.

The V and J genes are TRBV29-1 and TRBJ1-1; D unclear. Looked up from germline, CDR1 is SQVTM and CDR2 is ANQGSEA. V lost 7 bases and J 1 base, leaving 10 bases between the germline ends. The CDR3 has 12 residues. The CDR3: CSEVSGNTEAFF. CDR3 nucleotide sequence: TGCAGCGAGGTCTCGGGGAACACTGAAGCTTTCTTT.

The chain joins TRBV27 to TRBJ1-3; 8 bases are shared with TRBD1. After removal of 0 bases from V and 4 bases from J, the junction contained 8 bases not matched to a gene. The CDR3 loop spans 17 amino acids. In germline, CDR1 is MNHEY, CDR2 SMNVEV (reference sequence). The CDR3 reads CASSLSPGGAGGNTIYF. CDR3 nucleotide sequence: TGTGCCAGCAGTTTATCTCCAGGGGGCGCGGGAGGAAACACCATATATTTT.

The rearrangement joins TRBV5-1 to TRBJ2-3; possibly TRBD1 for D (7 bases). Germline V gene data show CDR1 as SGHRS and CDR2 as YFSETQ. The V gene lost 0 bases and the J gene lost 4 bases, with 12 bases spanning the gap. There are 15 residues in the CDR3. The CDR3 DNA reads as TGCGCCAGCAGCTTGGCCAGGGGGGCGTCAGATACGCAGTATTTT. Translated, it gives CASSLARGASDTQYF. Based on the CDR3 plus reference TRBV5-1 and TRBJ2-3, the full variable domain is KAGVTQTPRYLIKTRGQQVTLSCSPISGHRSVSWYQQTPGQGLQFLFEYFSETQRNKGNFPGRFSGRQFSNSRSEMNVSTLELGDSALYLCASSLARGASDTQYFGPGTRLTVL.

V is TRBV9 and J is TRBJ1-2; weak D call: TRBD1 (6 bases). The CDR3 runs 16 residues. From germline, CDR1 is SGDLS and CDR2 YYNGEE. Trimming left V 0 bases short and J 4 bases short, with 16 bases between. The chain's CDR3 is CASSVEGHPWSYGYTF. As DNA, the CDR3 is TGTGCCAGCAGCGTAGAGGGACACCCATGGAGCTATGGCTACACCTTC.

This clone came up once. V usage is TRBV7-2 and J usage is TRBJ1-4; 7 bases fit TRBD1. CDR1 is SGHTA and CDR2 is FQGNSA in the germline V gene. CDR3 size: 12 residues. V was pared by 5 bases and J by 8 bases, with 2 bases of the junction left unmatched. CDR3 amino acids: CASSLQGEKLFF. CDR3 nucleotide sequence: TGTGCCAGCAGCCTACAGGGGGAAAAACTGTTTTTT.

The rearrangement uses TRBV6-4 and TRBJ2-6; the match to TRBD1 covers 9 bases. The J segment lost 2 bases and the V segment lost 7 bases, leaving 6 bases of the junction unmatched. There are 16 residues in the CDR3. Germline V gene sequence: CDR1 MRHNA, CDR2 SNTAGT. CDR3 DNA sequence: TGTGCCAGCACCCAAAACAGGGGGCCTGGGGCCAACGTCCTGACTTTC. It is translated as CASTQNRGPGANVLTF.

This clone was picked up a small number of times. V is TRBV27 and J is TRBJ2-5; 7 bases fit TRBD2. The CDR3 has 15 residues. The germline gives CDR1 MNHEY, CDR2 SMNVEV (reference sequence). With 2 bases clipped from V and 2 bases from J, the junction kept 5 bases outside the gene matches. DNA of the CDR3: TGTGCCAGCAGTTTAGGGCTAGCGGCACAAGAGACCCAGTACTTC. Translation: CASSLGLAAQETQYF.

This chain uses TRBV27 with TRBJ1-2; 7 nucleotides align to TRBD1. Germline-derived CDR1 and CDR2 are MNHEY and SMNVEV (reference sequence). The CDR3 is 14 amino acids. After removal of 10 bases from V and 4 bases from J, the junction contained 12 bases not matched to a gene. The CDR3: CATAVRDSLYGYTF. CDR3 coding DNA: TGTGCCACAGCAGTTAGGGACAGCCTCTATGGCTACACCTTC.

This chain uses TRBV2 with TRBJ2-4, with 9 bases aligning to TRBD2. This CDR3 comprises 18 residues. The germline V gene encodes CDR1 SNHLY and CDR2 FYNNEI. The V segment lost 6 bases and the J segment 0 bases; nucleotides outside the gene matches: 12. CDR3 amino acids: CASRGVALAGLAKNIQYF. The CDR3 coding sequence is TGTGCCAGCAGGGGGGTGGCTCTAGCGGGGTTAGCCAAAAACATTCAGTACTTC.

The rearrangement uses TRBV18 and TRBJ2-1; the match to TRBD1 covers 9 bases. V lost 0 bases and J lost 0; bases outside the gene matches: 0. Per germline, CDR1 KGHSH and CDR2 LQKENI. The CDR3 is made up of 16 amino acids. CDR3 residues: CASSPPDRGSYNEQFF. In nucleotides, the CDR3 is TGTGCCAGCTCACCACCGGACAGGGGCTCCTACAATGAGCAGTTCTTC.

The rearrangement links TRBV7-9 to TRBJ1-2; D possibly corresponds to TRBD1 (5 bases). With 5 bases removed from V and 4 bases from J, the gap between germline ends came to 8 bases. This CDR3 has 12 residues. From germline, CDR1 is SEHNR and CDR2 FQNEAQ (reference sequence). CDR3 DNA: TGTGCCAGCAGCAAGGACACCTATGGCTACACCTTC. It encodes CASSKDTYGYTF. The full variable domain, with the rest looked up from reference TRBV7-9 and TRBJ1-2, is DTGVSQNPRHKITKRGQNVTFRCDPISEHNRLYWYRQTLGQGPEFLTYFQNEAQLEKSRLLSDRFSAERPKGSFSTLEIQRTEQGDSAMYLCASSKDTYGYTFGSGTRLTVV.

This clone was seen ten or more times. The chain combines TRBV5-4 with TRBJ2-7; 8 bases are a match to TRBD2. The CDR3 consists of 15 residues. Unmatched junction bases numbered 2, after V lost 0 bases and J lost 0 bases. Germline V lookup: CDR1 SGHNT, CDR2 YYREEE (reference sequence). CDR3 in DNA: TGTGCCAGCAGCTTGGAACTAGCGGCCTCCTACGAGCAGTACTTC. It yields the protein CASSLELAASYEQYF.